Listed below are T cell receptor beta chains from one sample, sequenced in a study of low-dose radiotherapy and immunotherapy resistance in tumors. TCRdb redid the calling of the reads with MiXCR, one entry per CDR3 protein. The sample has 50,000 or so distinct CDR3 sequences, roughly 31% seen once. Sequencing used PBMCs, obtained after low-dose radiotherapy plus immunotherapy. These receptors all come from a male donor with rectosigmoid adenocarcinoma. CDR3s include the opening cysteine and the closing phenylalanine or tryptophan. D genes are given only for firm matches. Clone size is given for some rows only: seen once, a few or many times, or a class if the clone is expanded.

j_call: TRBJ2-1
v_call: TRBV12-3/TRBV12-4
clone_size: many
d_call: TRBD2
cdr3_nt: TGTGCCAGCAGCTGGGCACTAGCGGTCTCCTACAATGAGCAGTTCTTC
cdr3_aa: CASSWALAVSYNEQFF

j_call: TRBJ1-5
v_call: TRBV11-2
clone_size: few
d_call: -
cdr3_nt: TGTGCCAGCAGCTTAAGCGATAGCAATCAGCCCCAGCATTTT
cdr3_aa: CASSLSDSNQPQHF

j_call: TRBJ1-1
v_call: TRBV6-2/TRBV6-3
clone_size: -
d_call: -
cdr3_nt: TGTGCCAGCAGTTTCCGGACTAGCGGGGGGGGCACTGAAGCTTTCTTT
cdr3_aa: CASSFRTSGGGTEAFF

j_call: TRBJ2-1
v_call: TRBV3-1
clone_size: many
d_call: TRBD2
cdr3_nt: TGTGCCAGCAGCCTTTCCGTAACTAGCGGGGCCCCGAAGGAGCAGTTCTTC
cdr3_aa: CASSLSVTSGAPKEQFF

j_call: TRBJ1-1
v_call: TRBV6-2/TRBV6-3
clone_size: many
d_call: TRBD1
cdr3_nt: TGTGCCAGCAGTCCCGGACAGGCACCGAACACTGAAGCTTTCTTT
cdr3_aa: CASSPGQAPNTEAFF

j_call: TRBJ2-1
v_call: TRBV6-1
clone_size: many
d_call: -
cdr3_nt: TGTGCCAGCAGTGTTAGAGATGAGCAGTTCTTC
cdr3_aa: CASSVRDEQFF

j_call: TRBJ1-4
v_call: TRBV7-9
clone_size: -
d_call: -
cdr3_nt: TGTGCCAGCAGCTACCTGTCCGGGGAACTGTTTTTT
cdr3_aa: CASSYLSGELFF

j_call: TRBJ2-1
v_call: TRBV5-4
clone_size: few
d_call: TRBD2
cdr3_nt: TGTGCCAGCAGCTTGGCCCCGACTAGCGGGATTGATGAGCAGTTCTTC
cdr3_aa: CASSLAPTSGIDEQFF

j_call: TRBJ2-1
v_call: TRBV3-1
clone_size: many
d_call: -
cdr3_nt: TGTGCCAGCAGCCCCTACCGAGAGAGTGAGCAGTTCTTC
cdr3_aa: CASSPYRESEQFF

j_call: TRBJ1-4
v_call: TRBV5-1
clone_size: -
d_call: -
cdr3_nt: TGCGCCAGCAGCTTGGCGGGCACAAGTAATGAAAAACTGTTTTTT
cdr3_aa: CASSLAGTSNEKLFF

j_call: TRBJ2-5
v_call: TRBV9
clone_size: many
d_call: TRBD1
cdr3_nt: TGTGCCAGCAGCGCGGTGGGGGACAGGCAAGAGACCCAGTACTTC
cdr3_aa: CASSAVGDRQETQYF

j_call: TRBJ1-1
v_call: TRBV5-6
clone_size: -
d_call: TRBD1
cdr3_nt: TGTGCCAGCATCCCAAGCGGGGACAGGGATAATACTGAAGCTTTCTTT
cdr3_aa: CASIPSGDRDNTEAFF

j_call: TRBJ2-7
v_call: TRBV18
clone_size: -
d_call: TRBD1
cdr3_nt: TGTGCCAGCTCCTCGGGACAGGGGACCTACGAGCAGTACTTC
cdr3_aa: CASSSGQGTYEQYF

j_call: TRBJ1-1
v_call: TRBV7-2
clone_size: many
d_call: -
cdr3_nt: TGTGCCAGCAGCTTAGGAGGGGGGAGGACTGAAGCTTTCTTT
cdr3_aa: CASSLGGGRTEAFF

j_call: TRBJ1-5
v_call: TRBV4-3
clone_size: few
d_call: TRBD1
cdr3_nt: TGCGCCAGCAGCCAAGGAGGAACAGGGGGTCAGCCCCAGCATTTT
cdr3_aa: CASSQGGTGGQPQHF

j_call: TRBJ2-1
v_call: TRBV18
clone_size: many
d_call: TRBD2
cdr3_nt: TGTGCCAGCTCGCCCGGGACTAGCGGGGTAATGGAGCAGTTCTTC
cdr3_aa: CASSPGTSGVMEQFF

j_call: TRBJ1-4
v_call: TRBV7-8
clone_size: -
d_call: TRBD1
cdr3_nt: TGTGCCAGCAGCTTAGGGGGGACAGATAATGAAAAACTGTTTTTT
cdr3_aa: CASSLGGTDNEKLFF

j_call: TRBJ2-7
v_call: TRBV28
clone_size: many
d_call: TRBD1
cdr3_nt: TGTGCCAGCAGTTTACCCCACAGGGGGCACGAGCAGTACTTC
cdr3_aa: CASSLPHRGHEQYF

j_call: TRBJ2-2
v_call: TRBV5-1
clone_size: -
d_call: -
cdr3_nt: TGCGCCAGCAGCCCAGGAGGGTACCGGCCCGGGGAGCTGTTTTTT
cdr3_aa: CASSPGGYRPGELFF

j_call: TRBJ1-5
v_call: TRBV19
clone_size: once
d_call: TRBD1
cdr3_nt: TGTGCCAGTAGTACCCGGACAGGGCTCAATCAGCCCCAGCATTTT
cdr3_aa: CASSTRTGLNQPQHF

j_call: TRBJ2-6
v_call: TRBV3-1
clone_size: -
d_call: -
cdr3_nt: TGTGCCAGCTGTTTGGGACGGATTTTTAGCAGCTCTGGGGCCAACGTCCTGTCTTTC
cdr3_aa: CASCLGRIFSSSGANVLSF

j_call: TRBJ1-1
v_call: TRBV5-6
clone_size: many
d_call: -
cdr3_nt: TGTGCCAGCAGCTTCTCAGGGTCGAACACTGAAGCTTTCTTT
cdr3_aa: CASSFSGSNTEAFF

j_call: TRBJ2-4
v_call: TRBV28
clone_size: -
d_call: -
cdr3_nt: TGTGCGGGAGGTAGCGCCCAAAACATTCAGTACTTC
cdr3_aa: CAGGSAQNIQYF

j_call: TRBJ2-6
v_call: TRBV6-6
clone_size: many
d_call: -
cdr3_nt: TGTGCCAGCAGTTACTCCCTTTCTGGGGCCAACGTCCTGACTTTC
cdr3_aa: CASSYSLSGANVLTF

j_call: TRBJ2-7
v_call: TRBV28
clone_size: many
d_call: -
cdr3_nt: TGTGCCAGCAGTTTACGTGACGAGCAGTACTTC
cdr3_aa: CASSLRDEQYF

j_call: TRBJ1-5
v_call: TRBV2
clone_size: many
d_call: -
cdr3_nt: TGTGCCAGCAAAGAGGTTAACCAGCCCCAGCATTTT
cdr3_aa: CASKEVNQPQHF

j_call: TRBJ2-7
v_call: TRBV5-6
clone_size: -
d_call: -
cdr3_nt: TGTGCCAGCAGCCCCAGGGGAGGGGGCTCCTACGAGCAGTACTTC
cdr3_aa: CASSPRGGGSYEQYF

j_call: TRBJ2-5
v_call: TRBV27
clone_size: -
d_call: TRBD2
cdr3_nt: TGTGCCAGCAGGAGAGCGGGGGAGAAAGAGACCCAGTACTTC
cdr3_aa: CASRRAGEKETQYF

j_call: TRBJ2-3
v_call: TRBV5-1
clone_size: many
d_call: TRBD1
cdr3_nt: TGCGCCAGCAGCTTAGGGACAGGGACTAGCACAGATACGCAGTATTTT
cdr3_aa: CASSLGTGTSTDTQYF

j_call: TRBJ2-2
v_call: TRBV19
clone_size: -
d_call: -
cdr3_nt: TGTGCCAGTACCCTAAGCGGCACCGGGGAGCTGTTTTTT
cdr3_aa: CASTLSGTGELFF

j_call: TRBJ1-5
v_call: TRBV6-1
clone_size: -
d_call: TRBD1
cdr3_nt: TGTGCCAGCAGTCCCCGACAGGGGCTCGGGGGCAATCAGCCCCAGCATTTT
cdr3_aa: CASSPRQGLGGNQPQHF

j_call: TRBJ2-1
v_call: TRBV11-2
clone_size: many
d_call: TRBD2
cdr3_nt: TGTGCCAGCAGCTTGGGACTAGCGGGCTACAATGAGCAGTTCTTC
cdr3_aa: CASSLGLAGYNEQFF

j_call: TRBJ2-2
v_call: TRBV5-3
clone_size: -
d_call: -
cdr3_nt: TGTGCCAGCAGCTGGTCCGCATCGAACACCGGGGAGCTGTTTTTT
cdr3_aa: CASSWSASNTGELFF

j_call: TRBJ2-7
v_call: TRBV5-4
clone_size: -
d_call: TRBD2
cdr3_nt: TGTGCCAGCAGCTCCCAACTAGCGGGAGTTGGCGAGCAGTACTTC
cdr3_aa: CASSSQLAGVGEQYF

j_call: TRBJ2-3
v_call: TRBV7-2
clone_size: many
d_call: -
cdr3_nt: TGTGCCAGCAGCTTAGGAGGGTGGAGGGAAAAGGTGTTTTTT
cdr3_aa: CASSLGGWREKVFF

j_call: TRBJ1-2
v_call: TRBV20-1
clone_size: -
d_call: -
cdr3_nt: TGCAGTGTGGGTCAGGGGCGGAATTATGGCTACACCTTC
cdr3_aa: CSVGQGRNYGYTF

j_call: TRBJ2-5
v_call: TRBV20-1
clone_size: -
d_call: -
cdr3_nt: TGCAGTGCTAGGAGAAACAGGGACGAGACCCAGTACTTC
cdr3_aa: CSARRNRDETQYF

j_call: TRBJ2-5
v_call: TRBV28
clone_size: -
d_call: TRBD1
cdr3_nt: TGTGCCAGCAGTTTAGACAGGGTGGTTGAGGAGACCCAGTACTTC
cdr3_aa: CASSLDRVVEETQYF

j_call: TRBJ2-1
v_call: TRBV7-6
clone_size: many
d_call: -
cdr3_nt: TGTGCCAGCAGCTTAGCACTGGGGCACAATGAGCAGTTCTTC
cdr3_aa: CASSLALGHNEQFF

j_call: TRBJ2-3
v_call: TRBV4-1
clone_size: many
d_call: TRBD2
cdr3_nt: TGCGCCAGCAGCTTTATTCAGGGACTAGGTACAGATACGCAGTATTTT
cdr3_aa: CASSFIQGLGTDTQYF

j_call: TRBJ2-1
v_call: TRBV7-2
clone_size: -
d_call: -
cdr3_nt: TGTGCCAGCAGCTTCAGGGACCCGACAAAATGGTACAATGAGCAGTTCTTC
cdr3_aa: CASSFRDPTKWYNEQFF

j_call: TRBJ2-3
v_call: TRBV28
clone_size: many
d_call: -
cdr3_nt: TGTGCCAGCAGTTCCCCCGGCAGGGGAGATACGCAGTATTTT
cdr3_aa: CASSSPGRGDTQYF

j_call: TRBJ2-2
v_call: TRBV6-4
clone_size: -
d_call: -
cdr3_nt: -
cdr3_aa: CASSDSTGAGELFFF

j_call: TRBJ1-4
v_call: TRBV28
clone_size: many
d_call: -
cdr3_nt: TGTGCCAGCAGTTTACCCCAGGGGAATGAAAAACTGTTTTTT
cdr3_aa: CASSLPQGNEKLFF

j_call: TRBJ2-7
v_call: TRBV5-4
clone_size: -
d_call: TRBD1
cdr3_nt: TGTGCCAGCAGTCCCAGACAGGGCCTCTACGAGCAGTACTTC
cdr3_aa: CASSPRQGLYEQYF

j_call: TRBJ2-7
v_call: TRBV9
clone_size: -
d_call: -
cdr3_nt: TGTGCCAGCAGCGTAGGTTTAGCGACCGAGCAGTACTTC
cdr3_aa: CASSVGLATEQYF

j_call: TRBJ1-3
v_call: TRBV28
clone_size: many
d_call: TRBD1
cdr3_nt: TGTGCCAGCGGGACGGGACAGAGGCGAAACACCATATATTTT
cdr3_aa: CASGTGQRRNTIYF

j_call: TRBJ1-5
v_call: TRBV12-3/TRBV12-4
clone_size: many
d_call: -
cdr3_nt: TGTGCCAGCAGTTTCGGCAGGGCAGTTCAGCCCCAGCATTTT
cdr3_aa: CASSFGRAVQPQHF

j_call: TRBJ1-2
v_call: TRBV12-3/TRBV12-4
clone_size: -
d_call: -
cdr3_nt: TGTGCCAGCAGTGGGACGGCCTGGGGCTACACCTTC
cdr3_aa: CASSGTAWGYTF

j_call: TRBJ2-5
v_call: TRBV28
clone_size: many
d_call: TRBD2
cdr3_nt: TGTGCCAGCAGTTTGGGGACTAGCGGGAGGTTGAAGACCCAGTACTTC
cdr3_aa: CASSLGTSGRLKTQYF